The 26 T cell receptor beta chains below were found in one sample sequenced in a study of Graves' ophthalmopathy and Graves' hyperthyroidism listed by TCRdb under 2018. Sequencing took place on an Illumina HiSeq 2000. TCR beta CDR3 regions were amplified from RNA transcripts for repertoire sequencing. The first round was an RT-PCR using HTBI primers with the Qiagen OneStep RT-PCR kit, and this first round was followed by a second-round multiplex PCR, then size selection and purification. TCRdb ran its own pipeline on the public reads, namely fastp trimming at Q25 and MiXCR clone calling, and kept in-frame beta chains. CDR3 protein duplicates are merged, each entry listing the most common genes and DNA. The sample yields over 40,000 distinct CDR3 sequences; 50% were counted once. The ten largest account for roughly a quarter of the sample. The material sequenced was peripheral blood. The origin of the receptors is an adult man with Graves' ophthalmopathy.

At least ten counts were recorded for this clonotype. V usage is TRBV10-1 and J usage is TRBJ2-2, with 7 bases identical to TRBD1. The germline gives CDR1 WNHNN, CDR2 SYGVQD (reference sequence). The CDR3 spans 15 residues. V lost 2 bases to trimming and J lost 4 bases; unmatched junction nucleotides: 4. The CDR3 DNA follows: TGCGCCAGCAGTGAGAGGACAGGACCCACCGGGGAGCTGTTTTTT. It translates to CASSERTGPTGELFF.

The CDR3 loop reads CASQSSAYNEQFF. The CDR3 region has the DNA TGTGCCAGTCAGAGTAGCGCCTACAATGAGCAGTTCTTC. The V gene is TRBV19, the J gene TRBJ2-1; tentative D call: TRBD2 (5 bases). This CDR3 region has 13 residues. Germline V gives CDR1 LNHDA, CDR2 SQIVND (reference sequence). V was pared by 8 bases and J by 2 bases, with 10 bases between.

CDR3 DNA sequence: TGCAGTGCTCTAAAGGGGGGCAACTACGAGCAGTACTTC. It translates to CSALKGGNYEQYF. The chain links TRBV20-1 to TRBJ2-7; D is possibly TRBD1 or TRBD2 (6 bases each). Trimming pared 5 bases from V and 3 bases from J, leaving 14 bases between. The CDR3 covers 13 residues. Germline assignment: CDR1 DFQATT and CDR2 SNEGSKA (reference sequence).

A note on this clonotype: One junction end does not reproduce the germline sequence, and a read error may be involved. The rearrangement uses TRBV11-2 and TRBJ2-1; weak D call: TRBD2 (5 bases). Germline V gene sequence: CDR1 SGHAT, CDR2 FQNNGV. The CDR3 is 15 residues long. CDR3 DNA: TGTGCCAGCAGCTTCCGAGGGAGCTCCTACAATGAGCAGTCCTTC. This codes for CASSFRGSSYNEQSF. The complete variable domain, with remaining parts taken from reference TRBV11-2 and TRBJ2-1, reads EAGVAQSPRYKIIEKRQSVAFWCNPISGHATLYWYQQILGQGPKLLIQFQNNGVVDDSQLPKDRFSAERLKGVDSTLKIQPAKLEDSAVYLCASSFRGSSYNEQSFGPGTRLTVL.

This clonotype was seen a few times. This rearrangement joins TRBV19 to TRBJ1-1, with 8 bases aligning to TRBD1. The V segment lost 3 bases and the J segment 6 bases; nucleotides outside the gene matches: 3. The CDR3 runs to 13 residues. Germline loops: CDR1 LNHDA, CDR2 SQIVND (reference sequence). The CDR3 DNA follows: TGTGCCAGTAGTATGGGGACAGGCTCTGAAGCTTTCTTT. It translates to CASSMGTGSEAFF.

This clonotype has at least ten counts. The V gene is TRBV7-9, the J gene TRBJ2-7; D perhaps matches TRBD1 (5 bases). CDR1 and CDR2 (germline): SEHNR, FQNEAQ (reference sequence). CDR3 length equals 14 residues. Trimming took 3 bases from V and 2 from J, leaving 11 bases between them. CDR3 nucleotides: TGTGCCAGCAGCTTTGACAGTTCCGCCTACGAGCAGTACTTC. Translated: CASSFDSSAYEQYF.

As concerns this clonotype: Given a much more abundant clone one base away, this may be a read error. The conserved closing phenylalanine or tryptophan is absent in this CDR3, likely reflecting a read error. The CDR3 DNA sequence: TGTGCCAGCAGTTTGTGGACTAGCGGGACGGAGACCCAGTACCGC. It specifies CASSLWTSGTETQYR. The rearrangement uses TRBV12-3 or TRBV12-4 and TRBJ2-5; 12 bases map to TRBD2. The CDR3 covers 15 residues. V lost 3 bases to trimming and J lost 5 bases; unmatched junction nucleotides: 4.

The sample holds many counts of this clonotype. This chain connects TRBV9 to TRBJ2-3, with 10 bases identical to TRBD1. The trim removed 0 bases at V and 1 base at J, leaving 5 bases unmatched. Germline V gene data show CDR1 as SGDLS and CDR2 as YYNGEE. The CDR3 covers 17 residues. The CDR3 DNA follows: TGTGCCAGCAGCGTAGTATCCGGGACAGGGGGCACAGATACGCAGTATTTT. Translated, it gives CASSVVSGTGGTDTQYF. The full variable domain, with the rest looked up from reference TRBV9 and TRBJ2-3, is DSGVTQTPKHLITATGQRVTLRCSPRSGDLSVYWYQQSLDQGLQFLIQYYNGEERAKGNILERFSAQQFPDLHSELNLSSLELGDSALYFCASSVVSGTGGTDTQYFGPGTRLTVL.

CDR3 region: CASSNFTGFVTGELFF. Written as DNA, the CDR3 is TGTGCCAGCAGTAACTTTACAGGGTTTGTCACCGGGGAGCTGTTTTTT. The chain joins TRBV25-1 to TRBJ2-2; D possibly corresponds to TRBD1 (6 bases). This CDR3 is built from 16 residues. Germline V CDR1 and CDR2: MGHDK, SYGVNS. Trimming cost V 5 bases and J 4 bases, with 17 bases left between them.

V is TRBV6-4 and J is TRBJ1-1, with D uncertain. Between the trimmed V and J ends, which lost 5 bases and 0 bases, there was a span of 10 bases. Germline lookup yields CDR1 MRHNA and CDR2 SNTAGT. The CDR3 consists of 14 residues. CDR3 bases: TGTGCCAGCAGTAGACCATGGGTGAACACTGAAGCTTTCTTT. It specifies CASSRPWVNTEAFF.

This clonotype appeared many times. This rearrangement joins TRBV7-9 to TRBJ1-2; 7 bases agree with TRBD1. CDR3 length: 14 residues. Germline assignment: CDR1 SEHNR and CDR2 FQNEAQ (reference sequence). V trimming: 5 bases; J trimming: 5 bases; junction bases outside the gene matches: 8. The CDR3 sequence: CASSPSPGQYGYTF. CDR3 bases: TGTGCCAGCAGCCCTTCCCCGGGACAGTATGGCTACACCTTC.

Concerning this clonotype itself: The CDR3 does not close with the conserved phenylalanine or tryptophan, likely indicating a read error. The chain links TRBV12-3 or TRBV12-4 to TRBJ2-1, with a weak D call TRBD2 (5 bases). The CDR3 has 16 residues. CDR3 loop: CACSRPGTGSGNEQFL. The CDR3 nucleotides read TGTGCCTGCAGTCGACCGGGAACCGGGTCAGGCAATGAGCAGTTCCTC.

This clonotype was seen just once. V gene TRBV2 combines with J gene TRBJ2-7, with 8 bases that match TRBD1. J lost 4 bases, V lost 4 bases, and 6 bases had no gene match. The CDR3 runs to 14 residues. The germline V gene encodes CDR1 SNHLY and CDR2 FYNNEI. The chain's CDR3 is CASSAGDRWYEQYF. CDR3 coding DNA: TGTGCCAGCAGTGCGGGGGACAGGTGGTACGAGCAGTACTTC.

This clonotype was detected ten times or more. The chain links TRBV9 to TRBJ2-6; D ambiguous. V dropped 4 bases and J dropped 2 bases, with 10 bases sitting between them. CDR1 is SGDLS, CDR2 YYNGEE, per germline. There are 15 residues in the CDR3. CDR3 residues: CASSFPGAGANVLTF. The DNA of the CDR3 is TGTGCCAGCAGCTTTCCGGGTGCTGGGGCCAACGTCCTGACTTTC.

This clonotype was observed many times. The V gene is TRBV2, the J gene TRBJ2-5; TRBD2 aligns across 11 bases. In germline, CDR1 is SNHLY, CDR2 FYNNEI. J lost 0 bases, V lost 3 bases, and 12 bases had no gene match. CDR3 length equals 19 residues. The CDR3 loop is CASSEGLLAGAAYQETQYF. The CDR3 DNA is TGTGCCAGCAGTGAGGGTTTACTAGCGGGAGCGGCGTACCAAGAGACCCAGTACTTC.

This clonotype was seen repeatedly, ten times or more. CDR3: CASSLTGGNEKLFF. The CDR3 DNA is TGCGCCAGCAGCTTGACAGGGGGGAATGAAAAACTGTTTTTT. The chain couples TRBV5-1 to TRBJ1-4; 8 positions agree with TRBD1. Germline V CDR1 and CDR2: SGHRS, YFSETQ. The ends lost 1 base at V and 5 bases at J; junction bases unmatched: 1. The CDR3 runs 14 residues.

This clonotype has only a few counts. V and J are TRBV2 and TRBJ1-5; 8 nucleotides match TRBD1. Germline trimming cut 5 bases from V and 2 bases from J; bases unmatched to any gene: 8. CDR3 length: 16 amino acids. Germline V gene lookup returns CDR1 SNHLY and CDR2 FYNNEI. The CDR3 nucleotides read TGTGCCAGCAGTCTAGGACAGGGAGAGCGCAATCAGCCCCAGCATTTT. Translating it yields CASSLGQGERNQPQHF.

Many counts were recorded for this clonotype. This chain uses TRBV6-1 with TRBJ2-3; D unresolved. This CDR3 comprises 16 residues. CDR1 and CDR2 (germline): MNHNS, SASEGT. Deletions cut 2 bases from V and 2 bases from J, with 14 bases between. CDR3 coding DNA: TGTGCCAGCAGTGAATTAAAGGGAATACTCACAGATACGCAGTATTTT. Its translation is CASSELKGILTDTQYF.

The chain couples TRBV6-2 or TRBV6-3 to TRBJ1-3; D is unresolved. Germline V lookup: CDR1 MNHEY, CDR2 SVGEGT. The CDR3 loop spans 16 amino acids. V was pared by 6 bases and J by 0 bases, with 15 bases between. The CDR3 reads CASSQKTADSGNTIYF. DNA for the CDR3: TGTGCCAGCAGCCAGAAGACGGCTGACTCTGGAAACACCATATATTTT.

This chain joins TRBV10-3 and TRBJ2-1; 7 bases align to TRBD1. The CDR3 consists of 13 residues. Germline CDR1 reads ENHRY; CDR2 reads SYGVKD. V was clipped by 6 bases and J by 6 bases; unmatched bases: 5. CDR3 in amino acids: CAIRGGRSNEQFF. In nucleotides, the CDR3 is TGTGCCATCAGAGGGGGCCGGTCCAATGAGCAGTTCTTC.

This chain joins TRBV7-9 and TRBJ2-2; D ambiguous. Germline V CDR1 and CDR2: SEHNR, FQNEAQ (reference sequence). This CDR3 is built from 12 residues. Trimming cost V 5 bases and J 8 bases, with 9 bases left between them. CDR3: CASSPQTGELFF. The CDR3 region has the DNA TGTGCCAGCAGCCCTCAAACAGGGGAGCTGTTTTTT. The full variable domain, its missing parts supplied by reference TRBV7-9 and TRBJ2-2, is DTGVSQNPRHKITKRGQNVTFRCDPISEHNRLYWYRQTLGQGPEFLTYFQNEAQLEKSRLLSDRFSAERPKGSFSTLEIQRTEQGDSAMYLCASSPQTGELFFGEGSRLTVL.

This clonotype appeared many times. The V and J genes are TRBV20-1 and TRBJ2-1, with TRBD1 identical over 7 bases. V dropped 0 bases and J dropped 7; count of bases not matched to a gene: 6. CDR3 length equals 14 residues. The germline CDR1 and CDR2 sequences are DFQATT and SNEGSKA (reference sequence). This CDR3 is CSARDPGQPNEQFF. As DNA, the CDR3 is TGCAGTGCTAGAGATCCGGGACAGCCTAATGAGCAGTTCTTC.

This clonotype was picked up many times. This chain uses TRBV2 with TRBJ2-1; 11 positions match TRBD2. The germline V gene has CDR1 SNHLY and CDR2 FYNNEI. V was clipped by 0 bases and J by 8 bases; unmatched bases: 9. The CDR3 has 17 amino acids. The CDR3: CASSEALPTSGNDEQFF. CDR3 nucleotide sequence: TGTGCCAGCAGTGAAGCGCTTCCGACTAGCGGGAACGATGAGCAGTTCTTC.

V gene TRBV24-1 combines with J gene TRBJ2-3, with D unresolved. Trimming pared 2 bases from V and 3 bases from J, leaving 11 bases between. Germline V gives CDR1 KGHDR, CDR2 SFDVKD. The CDR3 runs 15 residues. CDR3 region: CATSDWASATDTQYF. Here the CDR3 DNA reads TGTGCCACCAGTGATTGGGCGTCGGCGACAGATACGCAGTATTTT.

The chain joins TRBV3-1 to TRBJ2-1; 10 bases are shared with TRBD2. V shed 4 bases and J 7 bases; nucleotides not matched to a gene: 13. This CDR3 spans 17 amino acids. CDR1 LGHDT and CDR2 YNNKEL come from the germline V gene (reference sequence). CDR3 DNA: TGTGCCAGCAGCCCCCAGGGAACTAGCGGGATTATGAATGAGCAGTTCTTC. Protein: CASSPQGTSGIMNEQFF.

By share, this clonotype ranks as medium-sized (0.01 to 0.1%). The gene calls are TRBV20-1 and TRBJ2-1; 8 bases fit TRBD2. CDR3 length equals 13 residues. With V trimmed by 3 bases and J by 15 bases, 13 bases remained unmatched. The germline V gene has CDR1 DFQATT and CDR2 SNEGSKA (reference sequence). CDR3 in amino acids: CSASGLASTSWFF. CDR3 coding DNA: TGCAGTGCTAGCGGACTAGCTTCGACTTCCTGGTTCTTC.